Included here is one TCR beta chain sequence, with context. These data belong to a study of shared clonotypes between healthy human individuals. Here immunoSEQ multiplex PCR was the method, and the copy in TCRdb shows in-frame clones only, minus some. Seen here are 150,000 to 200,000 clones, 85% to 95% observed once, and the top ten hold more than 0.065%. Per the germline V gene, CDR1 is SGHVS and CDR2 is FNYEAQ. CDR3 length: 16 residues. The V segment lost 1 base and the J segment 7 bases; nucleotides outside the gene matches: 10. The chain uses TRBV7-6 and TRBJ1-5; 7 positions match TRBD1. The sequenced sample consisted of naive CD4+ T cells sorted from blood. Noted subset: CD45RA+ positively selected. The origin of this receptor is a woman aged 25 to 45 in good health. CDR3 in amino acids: CASSLEAGGARQPQHF. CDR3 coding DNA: TGTGCCAGCAGCTTAGAGGCAGGGGGGGCAAGGCAGCCCCAGCATTTT.